The 12 T cell receptor beta chains below come from one sample, sequenced in a study of spatial heterogeneity in lung cancer. Regarding time point: sample taken at primary tumor resection. TCRdb itself ran the 5' RACE reads through MiXCR, one entry per CDR3 protein. The repertoire holds tens of thousands of distinct CDR3 sequences, with roughly 15% as singletons. Sample: PBMCs, taken at surgery. All receptors come from a male donor with early-stage non-small cell lung cancer.

This clonotype was seen a handful of times. This chain joins TRBV23-1 and TRBJ1-5; 8 bases match TRBD1. TRBV23-1 is an open reading frame, and its role is uncertain. This CDR3 contains 15 residues. With 8 bases clipped from V and 5 bases from J, the junction kept 11 bases outside the gene matches. The CDR3 region has the DNA TGCGCCAGCGCCCTAGAGGGACAGGAGTATCAGCCCCAGCATTTT. Protein: CASALEGQEYQPQHF.

This clonotype was seen repeatedly, ten times or more. The chain's CDR3 is CSVGGANVLTF. In nucleotides, the CDR3 is TGCAGCGTTGGTGGGGCCAACGTCCTGACTTTC. The chain links TRBV29-1 to TRBJ2-6; D is ambiguous. The V gene's germline CDR1 is SQVTM and CDR2 ANQGSEA. V gave up 4 bases and J gave up 3 bases, with 1 base separating them. The CDR3 runs to 11 residues.

This clonotype was found many times. This chain links TRBV29-1 with TRBJ2-5; weak D call: TRBD1 (7 bases). The germline gives CDR1 SQVTM, CDR2 ANQGSEA. The CDR3 consists of 14 residues. V dropped 6 bases and J dropped 5 bases, with 19 bases sitting between them. The CDR3 here is CSVDRQGTGETQYF. CDR3 DNA sequence: TGCAGCGTGGACAGGCAGGGGACTGGGGAGACCCAGTACTTC.

The chain employs TRBV12-3 or TRBV12-4 and TRBJ1-4; D is uncertain. V lost 11 bases and J lost 7, with 17 bases in between. The CDR3 runs to 13 residues. CDR3 sequence reads: CAVRRSAAEKLFF. The CDR3 region has the DNA TGTGCCGTCAGAAGGTCAGCGGCTGAAAAACTGTTTTTT.

The table lists this clonotype with a few counts. The chain links TRBV30 to TRBJ1-1; D remains ambiguous. Germline CDR1 reads GTSNPN; CDR2 reads SVGIG (reference sequence). Trimming pared 0 bases from V and 0 bases from J, leaving 11 bases between. The CDR3 covers 15 residues. CDR3: CAWSVGPLMNTEAFF. CDR3 DNA sequence: TGTGCCTGGAGTGTAGGGCCTCTGATGAACACTGAAGCTTTCTTT.

This clonotype was counted ten times or more. The chain recombines TRBV7-2 with TRBJ1-6; no firm D call. The CDR3 extends over 16 amino acids. Germline V gene sequence: CDR1 SGHTA, CDR2 FQGNSA. V was pared by 6 bases and J by 0 bases, with 12 bases between. Here the CDR3 DNA reads TGTGCCAGCAGGGCACAGCAGAGCTCCTATAATTCACCCCTCCACTTT. This encodes CASRAQQSSYNSPLHF.

This clonotype was detected only a few times. This sequence joins TRBV12-3 or TRBV12-4 and TRBJ2-1; TRBD2 agrees at 8 bases. The CDR3 sequence is 15 residues long. V was pared by 5 bases and J by 5 bases, with 8 bases of the junction left unmatched. CDR3 region: CASSPRGGPDNEQFF. CDR3 bases: TGTGCCAGCAGTCCTCGGGGGGGCCCAGACAATGAGCAGTTCTTC.

This clonotype was counted at least ten times. This chain joins TRBV4-1 and TRBJ2-3; no firm D call. The CDR3 consists of 13 residues. The V gene's germline CDR1 is MGHRA and CDR2 YSYEKL. V gave up 0 bases and J gave up 1 base, with 2 bases separating them. CDR3 in DNA: TGCGCCAGCAGCCAAGACCGCACAGATACGCAGTATTTT. Translated, it gives CASSQDRTDTQYF.

A few counts support this clonotype. The chain couples TRBV12-3 or TRBV12-4 to TRBJ2-3; 9 nucleotides line up with TRBD1. Germline trimming cut 6 bases from V and 1 base from J; bases unmatched to any gene: 11. There are 17 residues in the CDR3. The CDR3 is CASRSTGGEHGTDTQYF. For the CDR3, the DNA is TGTGCCAGCAGGTCTACAGGGGGCGAGCACGGCACAGATACGCAGTATTTT.

The sample holds a few counts of this clonotype. V gene TRBV18 combines with J gene TRBJ2-7; D may match TRBD1 or TRBD2 (5 bases each). CDR3 length: 14 amino acids. Germline CDR1 KGHSH, CDR2 LQKENI. V gave up 5 bases and J gave up 2 bases, with 13 bases separating them. For the CDR3, the DNA is TGTGCCAGCTCAGCCCTTGAGGGGCCCTACGAGCAGTACTTC. Protein product: CASSALEGPYEQYF.

This clonotype was recorded a few times. The chain recombines TRBV29-1 with TRBJ2-5, with a weak D call TRBD1 (5 bases). The CDR3 spans 12 residues. CDR1 and CDR2 (germline): SQVTM, ANQGSEA. Trimming stripped 6 bases from V and 3 bases from J, with 11 bases between. This chain's CDR3 is CSVNRPKETQYF. CDR3 nucleotides: TGCAGCGTAAACAGGCCCAAAGAGACCCAGTACTTC.

This chain uses TRBV2 with TRBJ1-2, with a possible D match to TRBD1 (6 bases). The CDR3 consists of 15 residues. V lost 6 bases, J lost 4 bases, and 18 bases lay in between. Germline assignment: CDR1 SNHLY and CDR2 FYNNEI. This chain's CDR3 is CASRPQTGGSYGYTF. The CDR3 DNA follows: TGTGCCAGCAGACCCCAGACAGGAGGTTCCTATGGCTACACCTTC.